This is a list of T cell receptor beta chains from one sample in a study of control samples from healthy donors and cancer patients. The repertoire was sequenced with immunoSEQ multiplex PCR; TCRdb's copy has only in-frame clones and lacks some. Counted here are around 30,000 clones, approximately 94% occurring once; the ten biggest clones make up around 6.3%. Specimen: blood. These receptors originate from a man in his sixties in good health. The CDR3 runs from the conserved cysteine through the conserved F or W. Fields, in order: J gene, V gene, CDR3 protein.

TRBJ2-1 TRBV6-5 CASLRGGHQQFF
TRBJ1-2 TRBV29-1 CSSPEAYGYTF
TRBJ2-7 TRBV6-5 CASSSRLREPYEQYF
TRBJ1-2 TRBV7-2 CASSFGQGAYGYTF
TRBJ2-3 TRBV2 CASSLLGGTQYF
TRBJ1-2 TRBV7-8 CASSSGSSYGYTF
TRBJ1-1 TRBV20-1 CSARQNTEAFF
TRBJ1-5 TRBV11-2 CASSLDRRRSNQPQHF
TRBJ1-2 TRBV30 CAWLGQGRANYGYTF
TRBJ2-3 TRBV27 CASRPIGLRATDTQYF
TRBJ2-3 TRBV5-1 CASSLNGGGVVDTQYF
TRBJ1-4 TRBV10-3 CAISEEYKAAAPTF
TRBJ2-1 TRBV7-9 CASSAQGAYEQFF
TRBJ1-1 TRBV12-3/TRBV12-4 CASSQGRNTEAFF
TRBJ1-3 TRBV7-9 CASSLRGQSSGNTIYF
TRBJ2-1 TRBV7-2 CASSLRADNEQFF
TRBJ2-5 TRBV9 CASSVTSGGLETQYF
TRBJ1-2 TRBV27 CASSLSIQDMYGYTF
TRBJ2-5 TRBV4-1 CASSSGHTGDQETQYF
TRBJ1-2 TRBV3-1/TRBV3-2 CASQFLGQGYGYTF
TRBJ2-7 TRBV7-2 CASSTQLAGGTYEQYF
TRBJ1-1 TRBV6-6 CASSPGRTNTEAFF
TRBJ2-4 TRBV6-1 CASSEQGAQNIQYF
TRBJ2-5 TRBV12-5 CASGLDLSGWAAETQYF
TRBJ2-5 TRBV19 CASGTGDQETQYF
TRBJ1-4 TRBV3-1/TRBV3-2 CASSQKGRQGTEKLFF
TRBJ2-7 TRBV19 CASSIPGQGNYEQYF
TRBJ1-5 TRBV4-2 CASSPQVVDQPQHF
TRBJ2-5 TRBV10-3 CAISARGQETQYF